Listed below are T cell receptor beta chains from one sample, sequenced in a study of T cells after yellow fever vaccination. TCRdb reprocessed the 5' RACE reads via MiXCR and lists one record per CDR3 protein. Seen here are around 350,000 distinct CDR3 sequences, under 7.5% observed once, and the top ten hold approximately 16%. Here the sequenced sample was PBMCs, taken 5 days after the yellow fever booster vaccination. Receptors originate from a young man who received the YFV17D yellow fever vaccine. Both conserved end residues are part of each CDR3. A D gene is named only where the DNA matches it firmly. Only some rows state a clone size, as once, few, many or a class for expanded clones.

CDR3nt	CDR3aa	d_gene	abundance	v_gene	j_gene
TGTGCCAGCAGTTACCGAGGACAGAACTACAATGAGCAGTTCTTC	CASSYRGQNYNEQFF	NA	NA	TRBV6-2/TRBV6-3	TRBJ2-1
TGTGCCAGCAGTTTCCGCGGTGGTTATAATCAGCCCCAGCATTTT	CASSFRGGYNQPQHF	NA	NA	TRBV12-3/TRBV12-4	TRBJ1-5
TGTGCCAGCAGTATACGCCTCGGGCGTGGGGATACGCAGTATTTT	CASSIRLGRGDTQYF	NA	NA	TRBV28	TRBJ2-3
TGTGCCAGCAGTTACGGAATCTCCGACTCTGGGGCCAACGTCCTGACTTTC	CASSYGISDSGANVLTF	NA	NA	TRBV6-5	TRBJ2-6
TGCAGTGCTAAGGGTTCTGTAGATCAGCCCCAGCATTTT	CSAKGSVDQPQHF	NA	NA	TRBV20-1	TRBJ1-5
TGCAGCGTTGAGGGCCTTCCGCCCTACAATGAGCAGTTCTTC	CSVEGLPPYNEQFF	NA	NA	TRBV29-1	TRBJ2-1
TGTGCCAGCAGCGTAGCCCCGACTAGCGGCAGCACAGATACGCAGTATTTT	CASSVAPTSGSTDTQYF	TRBD2	once	TRBV9	TRBJ2-3
TGTGCCAGCAGCCTAGCTGTGGCGGGAGGGGGAGAGACCCAGTACTTC	CASSLAVAGGGETQYF	TRBD2	few	TRBV7-6	TRBJ2-5
TGTGCCAGCAGTCGATCTAGCTACTACGAGCAGTACTTC	CASSRSSYYEQYF	NA	few	TRBV27	TRBJ2-7
TGTGCCAGCAGCCAGGGCCTCCGGGAGACCCAGTACTTC	CASSQGLRETQYF	NA	many	TRBV3-1	TRBJ2-5
TGCAGTGGCGGAACCGGGAACACAGATACGCAGTATTTT	CSGGTGNTDTQYF	NA	NA	TRBV20-1	TRBJ2-3
TGCAGTGCTAGAGATCCTAGCCGCTACAATGAGCAGTTCTTC	CSARDPSRYNEQFF	NA	NA	TRBV20-1	TRBJ2-1
TGTGCCAGCAGCTTATCCGTCGGAGTCACTGAAGCTTTCTTT	CASSLSVGVTEAFF	NA	few	TRBV7-2	TRBJ1-1
TGTGCCAGCAGTCATTCGAGAGACACCGGGGAGCTGTTTTTT	CASSHSRDTGELFF	NA	many	TRBV27	TRBJ2-2
TGTGCCAGCAGTTACACGGGACTAGCGGGAGAGTTGTACTTC	CASSYTGLAGELYF	TRBD2	many	TRBV6-2/TRBV6-3	TRBJ2-4
TGTGCCAGCAGTTCAGGGGGCAGGGGCTCCTACGAGCAGTACTTC	CASSSGGRGSYEQYF	TRBD1	NA	TRBV12-3/TRBV12-4	TRBJ2-7
TGTGCCAGCAGCTCAGGACAGGGGGCGTCTAACTATGGCTACACCTTC	CASSSGQGASNYGYTF	TRBD1	NA	TRBV7-2	TRBJ1-2
TGTGCCAGCAGCTTGTATTCGGGGTCTAGCACAGATACGCAGTATTTT	CASSLYSGSSTDTQYF	NA	few	TRBV5-4	TRBJ2-3
TGTGCCAGCAGAGCGGGAGTAGGCACAGATACGCAGTATTTT	CASRAGVGTDTQYF	TRBD2	NA	TRBV4-2	TRBJ2-3
TGTGCCAGCTCACGGGACAGGGCGGGTGTGACTGAAGCTTTCTTT	CASSRDRAGVTEAFF	TRBD1	few	TRBV18	TRBJ1-1
TGCGCCAGCAGCTTGGAGGGCGTGGAGACCCAGTACTTC	CASSLEGVETQYF	NA	many	TRBV5-1	TRBJ2-5
TGTGCCAGCAGCTTAGAAGTCGGGACAGTCATCACAGATACGCAGTATTTT	CASSLEVGTVITDTQYF	TRBD1	many	TRBV7-6	TRBJ2-3
TGTGCCAGCAGTTCCGTTTCCGGGGCAGCGGGGGGCTCCTACGAGCAGTACTTC	CASSSVSGAAGGSYEQYF	TRBD2	few	TRBV27	TRBJ2-7
TGCAGTGCTAGAGATCTTTTTCGGTCGGGGGGGGAGCAGCCCCAGCATTTT	CSARDLFRSGGEQPQHF	NA	NA	TRBV20-1	TRBJ1-5
TGTGCCAGCAGCCACCTGACCCGGGGAACGCAGTATTTT	CASSHLTRGTQYF	NA	NA	TRBV6-2/TRBV6-3	TRBJ2-3
TGTGCCAGCAGCTTAGCTTGGGGGCAAGAGACCCAGTACTTC	CASSLAWGQETQYF	NA	NA	TRBV7-2	TRBJ2-5
TGTGCCAGCAGCCAAGAAGAGTTCGCGAACACCGGGGAGCTGTTTTTT	CASSQEEFANTGELFF	NA	NA	TRBV3-1	TRBJ2-2
TGTGCCAGCAGCAGCACTGGGAATACGCAGTATTTT	CASSSTGNTQYF	NA	few	TRBV7-2	TRBJ2-3
TGTGCCAGCAGCCCCGTCCCAGTAGACGAGCAGTACTTC	CASSPVPVDEQYF	NA	many	TRBV7-9	TRBJ2-7
TGTGCCAGCAGCTTAGTTGTCAACTACGAGCAGTACTTC	CASSLVVNYEQYF	NA	NA	TRBV7-2	TRBJ2-7
TGTGCCAGTAGTGTCGGACAGAATCAGCCCCAGCATTTT	CASSVGQNQPQHF	NA	NA	TRBV19	TRBJ1-5
TGTGCCTCCGCACCTAGTAGAGCGACAGATACGCAGTATTTT	CASAPSRATDTQYF	NA	few	TRBV7-3	TRBJ2-3
TGCGCCAGCAGCTTGCGTGGAATATCAGCCGGGGAGCTGTTTTTT	CASSLRGISAGELFF	NA	many	TRBV5-1	TRBJ2-2
TGTGCCAGCAGCAAAGGAGATGAGGAAATTGAAGGTTACGATGAGCAGTTCTTC	CASSKGDEEIEGYDEQFF	NA	few	TRBV21-1	TRBJ2-1
TGTGCCAGCAGCGCGGGACCCGATGTTAATACGCAGTATTTT	CASSAGPDVNTQYF	NA	few	TRBV7-3	TRBJ2-3
TGTGCCAGCAGTGAACACGGTGACACCGGGGAGCTGTTTTTT	CASSEHGDTGELFF	NA	many	TRBV12-3/TRBV12-4	TRBJ2-2
TGTGCCAGCAGTTTGCTAGCGGGAGACGCCGAGCAGTACTTC	CASSLLAGDAEQYF	TRBD2	NA	TRBV12-3/TRBV12-4	TRBJ2-7
TGCGCCAGCAGCTTGGCCCTGGGAACCGGGGAGCTGTTTTTT	CASSLALGTGELFF	NA	NA	TRBV5-1	TRBJ2-2
TGCAGCGTTGAAGACGGGGGCTCAGAGACCCAGTACTTC	CSVEDGGSETQYF	NA	few	TRBV29-1	TRBJ2-5
TGTGCCAGCAGTTTAGCCGGAATCCCGGGACAGGTAGGAGCTTTCTTT	CASSLAGIPGQVGAFF	TRBD1	NA	TRBV12-3/TRBV12-4	TRBJ1-1
TGCGCCAGCAGCCTTGGGACAGTTAATTCACCCCTCCACTTT	CASSLGTVNSPLHF	TRBD1	NA	TRBV5-1	TRBJ1-6
TGCAGTGCCCGGCTCCGACTAGCGGGAGTGTTGGCCTACGAGCAGTACTTC	CSARLRLAGVLAYEQYF	TRBD2	many	TRBV20-1	TRBJ2-7
TGCGCCAGCAGCTTGTGGGAGGGGGCGGATGGCTACACCTTC	CASSLWEGADGYTF	TRBD1	NA	TRBV5-1	TRBJ1-2
TGTGCCACCAGCAGAGATCTAGACCAGCCCCAGCATTTT	CATSRDLDQPQHF	NA	NA	TRBV15	TRBJ1-5
TGTGCCAGCTCAGAGACTAGCGGGAGGATTGAGCAGTTCTTC	CASSETSGRIEQFF	TRBD2	NA	TRBV18	TRBJ2-1
TGTGCCAGCAGCCCATGGACTAGCGAATACTACGAGCAGTACTTC	CASSPWTSEYYEQYF	TRBD2	few	TRBV7-6	TRBJ2-7
TGCAGCGTTCAGGGGGGGAGCTCCTACGAGCAGTACTTC	CSVQGGSSYEQYF	NA	NA	TRBV29-1	TRBJ2-7
TGTGCCAGCACCGTGAAGGGTTTCTATGGCTACACCTTC	CASTVKGFYGYTF	NA	few	TRBV3-1	TRBJ1-2